At least ten counts were recorded for the clone carrying this T cell receptor (beta chain). The antigen is undetermined. This sample was included in a study of T cells in Graves' hyperthyroidism and ophthalmopathy. Whole-study results and caveats: Ophthalmopathy, which appeared later, was predicted by the model a median approximately 6 months before onset. Stable hyperthyroidism was separated from ophthalmopathy by a model based on 13 V-J features. Expanded thyroid clonotypes (above 0.001) were mostly also found in blood.

Diagnosis rested on symptoms, serum thyroxine and TRAb, thyroid ultrasound, and orbital computed tomography. Trimming cost V 3 bases and J 2 bases, with 13 bases left between them. This CDR3 is 14 amino acids long. Germline V gene sequence: CDR1 DFQATT, CDR2 SNEGSKA (reference sequence). Amplified TCR beta CDR3 regions came from RNA transcripts. A first-round RT-PCR of the TCR CDR3 used the HTBI primer set. TCRdb analysed the multiplex PCR reads with MiXCR anew, one entry per CDR3 protein. Among roughly 570,000 distinct CDR3 sequences listed, more than 45% were seen once. The specimen was peripheral blood or thyroid tissue (not recorded which). The chain carries TRBV20-1 and TRBJ2-5; possibly TRBD1 for D (5 bases). This clonotype was obtained from an adult woman with Graves' disease, either hyperthyroidism or ophthalmopathy (not recorded which). This CDR3 is CSARRQNAQETQYF. CDR3 bases: TGCAGTGCTAGGAGACAGAACGCTCAAGAGACCCAGTACTTC.